One and the same sample provided the 15 T cell receptor beta chains below, sequenced in a study of T-cell reconstitution after alpha-beta-depleted transplantation in children. Using unique molecular identifiers, the investigators prepared the TCRbeta library. TCRdb recomputed calls from the PCR reads with MiXCR, one row per CDR3 protein. Of 300,000 to 400,000 distinct CDR3 sequences listed, roughly 17% are singletons. The starting material was PBMCs, mostly from graft donor cells, obtained 360 days after TCRalphabeta/CD19-depleted stem cell transplant. The receptors originated from a male patient aged 2 to 10 who had a stem cell transplant for acute lymphoblastic leukemia, so the T cells may come from the graft donor.

The rearrangement links TRBV30 to TRBJ2-4; 10 positions match TRBD2. The CDR3 has 15 amino acids. Germline V gene sequence: CDR1 GTSNPN, CDR2 SVGIG (reference sequence). V dropped 2 bases and J dropped 1; count of bases not matched to a gene: 2. CDR3 sequence (DNA): TGTGCCTGGAGTATAGCGGGGGGCGCCAAAAACATTCAGTACTTC. This gives the protein CAWSIAGGAKNIQYF.

This clonotype was seen at least ten times. J is TRBJ2-7 and V is TRBV20-1; TRBD2 matches at 11 bases. CDR1 is DFQATT, CDR2 SNEGSKA, per germline (reference sequence). CDR3 length: 17 residues. J was trimmed by 2 bases and V by 3 bases; bases with no gene match: 12. The CDR3 coding sequence is TGCAGTGCTAGTCGACCCTTCCCGGGACTAGCGGCCTACGAGCAGTACTTC. Translation: CSASRPFPGLAAYEQYF.

This chain uses TRBV7-9 with TRBJ1-1; maybe TRBD1 (5 bases). The CDR3 is 14 amino acids. Germline V gives CDR1 SEHNR, CDR2 FQNEAQ (reference sequence). V shed 6 bases and J shed 8 bases, with 19 bases lying between them. This chain's CDR3 is CASSLLDGTGEAFF. DNA of the CDR3: TGTGCCAGCAGTCTATTAGACGGGACCGGCGAAGCTTTCTTT.

V usage is TRBV21-1 and J usage is TRBJ2-7. TRBV21-1 counts as a pseudogene. The CDR3 contains 14 residues. The CDR3, as DNA: TGTGCCAGGGAGAGTGAGGGGAGCATCTACGAGCAGTACTTC. It yields the protein CARESEGSIYEQYF.

This clonotype was seen only a few times. This chain uses TRBV28 with TRBJ2-3; 12 bases map to TRBD2. The J segment lost 2 bases and the V segment lost 8 bases, leaving 5 bases of the junction unmatched. The CDR3 sequence is 15 residues long. The V gene's germline CDR1 is MDHEN and CDR2 SYDVKM. CDR3 sequence reads: CASRGLAGPTDTQYF. In nucleotides, the CDR3 is TGTGCCAGCCGCGGACTAGCGGGACCCACAGATACGCAGTATTTT.

The chain employs TRBV6-1 and TRBJ2-1; no reliable D call. The CDR3 loop spans 13 amino acids. Germline CDR1 reads MNHNS; CDR2 reads SASEGT. V lost 5 bases to trimming and J lost 4 bases, with 9 bases between them. DNA for the CDR3: TGTGCCAGCAGTACCCCTCCTTACAATGAGCAGTTCTTC. Its translation is CASSTPPYNEQFF.

The sample holds a few counts of this clonotype. This chain links TRBV7-9 with TRBJ1-4; D is ambiguous. The V end lost 1 base, the J end lost 8 bases, and 20 bases lay between the germline ends. This CDR3 region has 17 residues. From germline, CDR1 is SEHNR and CDR2 FQNEAQ (reference sequence). For the CDR3, the DNA is TGTGCCAGCAGCTTAGTCTTAGTTCCGGGTCCGTTGGAAAAACTGTTTTTT. It yields the protein CASSLVLVPGPLEKLFF.

This clonotype was seen more than once but under ten times. This rearrangement joins TRBV28 to TRBJ2-3; TRBD2 aligns across 13 bases. Germline V gene data show CDR1 as MDHEN and CDR2 as SYDVKM. The V and J ends lost 3 bases and 2 bases, in that order; junction bases with no gene match: 11. The CDR3 loop spans 19 amino acids. DNA for the CDR3: TGTGCCAGCAGTTTCCCTCCCCGGACTAGCGGGAGAGTCACAGATACGCAGTATTTT. Protein sequence: CASSFPPRTSGRVTDTQYF.

This clonotype was counted between two and nine times. The rearrangement uses TRBV3-1 and TRBJ2-1, with 10 bases aligning to TRBD2. The CDR3 is 16 amino acids. Per germline, CDR1 LGHDT and CDR2 YNNKEL (reference sequence). V lost 1 base, J lost 2 bases, and 2 bases stayed unmatched. The CDR3, as DNA: TGTGCCAGCAGCCAAGCAGCGGGAGGGCCCTACAATGAGCAGTTCTTC. Its translation: CASSQAAGGPYNEQFF.

The table lists this clonotype with many counts. This chain uses TRBV4-2 with TRBJ2-1; D gene ambiguous. The CDR3 loop spans 16 amino acids. V was shortened by 0 bases and J by 3 bases, with 12 bases between the two germline ends. Germline CDR1 reads LGHNA; CDR2 reads YNFKEQ. Written as DNA, the CDR3 is TGTGCCAGCAGCCAAGAGGCTAGGTGGGACTACAATGAGCAGTTCTTC. As protein: CASSQEARWDYNEQFF.

This clonotype was seen more than once but under ten times. This sequence joins TRBV4-2 and TRBJ2-1; 7 bases align to TRBD2. The germline CDR1 and CDR2 sequences are LGHNA and YNFKEQ. Unmatched junction bases numbered 11, after V lost 1 base and J lost 2 bases. The length of the CDR3 is 18 residues. CDR3 bases: TGTGCCAGCAGCCAAGGCTTTAGCGGGCCCAGGGCCTACAATGAGCAGTTCTTC. Protein: CASSQGFSGPRAYNEQFF.

The chain is built from TRBV4-2 and TRBJ2-3; 11 bases match TRBD2. V dropped 2 bases and J dropped 4; count of bases not matched to a gene: 2. The CDR3 spans 15 residues. Germline V gives CDR1 LGHNA, CDR2 YNFKEQ. CDR3 loop: CASSQTSGSADTQYF. The CDR3 DNA reads TGTGCCAGCAGCCAAACTAGCGGGAGTGCAGATACGCAGTATTTT.

This clonotype has only a few counts. This chain joins TRBV28 and TRBJ2-7; tentatively, D is TRBD2 (6 bases). The germline V gene has CDR1 MDHEN and CDR2 SYDVKM. CDR3 length equals 12 residues. Trimming took off 5 bases at V and 4 bases at J, with 9 bases between the two ends. DNA for the CDR3: TGTGCCAGCAGTCAACGGGGGTACGAGCAGTACTTC. This gives the protein CASSQRGYEQYF.

V is TRBV20-1 and J is TRBJ2-1; TRBD1 might be the D (5 bases). This CDR3 contains 13 residues. V shed 7 bases and J shed 0 bases, with 10 bases lying between them. The germline gives CDR1 DFQATT, CDR2 SNEGSKA (reference sequence). As DNA, the CDR3 is TGCAGTGTCACAGGAAGCTCCTACAATGAGCAGTTCTTC. It yields the protein CSVTGSSYNEQFF.

The V call is TRBV9, the J call TRBJ1-4, with a weak D call TRBD1 (6 bases). Deletions cut 0 bases from V and 4 bases from J, with 13 bases between. The CDR3 is made up of 16 amino acids. Germline V gives CDR1 SGDLS, CDR2 YYNGEE. The CDR3 protein is CASSVAPGQSNEKLFF. The DNA for the CDR3 is TGTGCCAGCAGCGTAGCCCCGGGACAAAGTAATGAAAAACTGTTTTTT.